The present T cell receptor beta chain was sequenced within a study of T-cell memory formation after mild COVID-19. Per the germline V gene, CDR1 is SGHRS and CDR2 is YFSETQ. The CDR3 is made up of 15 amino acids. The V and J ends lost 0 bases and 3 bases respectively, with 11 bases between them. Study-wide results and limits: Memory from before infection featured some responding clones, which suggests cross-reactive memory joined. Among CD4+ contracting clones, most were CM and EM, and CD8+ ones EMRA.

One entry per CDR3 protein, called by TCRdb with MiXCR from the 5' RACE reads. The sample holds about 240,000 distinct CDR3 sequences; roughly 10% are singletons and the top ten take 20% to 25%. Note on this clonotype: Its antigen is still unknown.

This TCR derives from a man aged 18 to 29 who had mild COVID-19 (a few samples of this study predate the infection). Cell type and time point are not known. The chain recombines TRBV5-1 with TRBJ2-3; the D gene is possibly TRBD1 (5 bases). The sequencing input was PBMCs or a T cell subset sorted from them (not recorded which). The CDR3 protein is CASSLGQGWTDTQYF. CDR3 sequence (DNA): TGCGCCAGCAGCTTGGGTCAGGGTTGGACAGATACGCAGTATTTT.